This T cell receptor beta chain was identified during a study of CD8 T cells in ankylosing spondylitis. The CDR3 has 16 amino acids. Germline loops: CDR1 SEHNR, CDR2 FQNEAQ (reference sequence). With 1 base removed from V and 5 bases from J, the gap between germline ends came to 16 bases. Study-level results: The authors reported significant enrichment of disease-linked clones in matched ankylosing spondylitis synovial fluid. With a CD8+ phenotype, disease-linked clones were relatively rare in peripheral blood.

TCRdb re-analysed the 5' RACE reads in MiXCR, keeping a single row per CDR3 protein. Here the sample spans 250,000 to 400,000 distinct CDR3 sequences, roughly 11% being singletons. This clonotype was seen more than once but under ten times. Its cognate antigen is unknown. The source material was blood, either unsorted or a sorted T cell fraction (not recorded which). The V call is TRBV7-9, the J call TRBJ2-3; D is ambiguous. This receptor was taken from a female donor with ankylosing spondylitis or in good health (not recorded which). The CDR3 DNA sequence: TGTGCCAGCAGCTTAGTTGCAGGATTGTCTGGAGATACGCAGTATTTT. It codes for CASSLVAGLSGDTQYF.